Listed here are 32 T cell receptor beta chains from one sample, sequenced in a study of Graves' ophthalmopathy and Graves' hyperthyroidism. For repertoire sequencing, the TCR beta CDR3 regions were amplified from RNA transcripts. Amplification began with first-round RT-PCR using HTBI primers, then second-round multiplex PCR was performed. TCRdb re-called the multiplex PCR reads through MiXCR, storing one row per CDR3 protein. The repertoire holds about 660,000 distinct CDR3 sequences, with 35% to 45% as singletons. The sequenced material came from peripheral blood. Receptors were obtained from an adult man with Graves' ophthalmopathy.

The chain employs TRBV15 and TRBJ1-3; D perhaps matches TRBD1 (5 bases). The CDR3 extends over 16 amino acids. Germline V gene lookup returns CDR1 LNHNV and CDR2 YYDKDF (reference sequence). V lost 2 bases and J lost 4, with 15 bases in between. The CDR3 DNA follows: TGTGCCACCAGCAGACCTTCGGGACGCGCGGGAAACACCATATATTTT. Translation gives CATSRPSGRAGNTIYF.

This clonotype showed up just a few times. The conserved final phenylalanine or tryptophan is absent from the CDR3, which likely points to a read error. The DNA is left out, because the CDR3 cannot be placed on it with certainty; the CDR3 is given as TCRdb lists it. V and J are TRBV19 and TRBJ2-6; the DNA was not used to check the table's D call, TRBD1. Ends included, the CDR3 has 12 residues. Germline V gene sequence: CDR1 LNHDA, CDR2 SQIVND (reference sequence). CDR3: CASRNGGGSANT.

The CDR3, as DNA: TGTGCCATCAGTGATTCGAGAGAGACCCAGTACTTC. This sequence encodes CAISDSRETQYF. The chain has TRBV10-3 and TRBJ2-5; D uncertain. Germline V gene data show CDR1 as ENHRY and CDR2 as SYGVKD. Trimming pared 3 bases from V and 4 bases from J, leaving 6 bases between. This CDR3 is 12 amino acids long.

This clonotype was detected many times. The rearrangement links TRBV19 to TRBJ2-5, with D perhaps being TRBD1 or TRBD2 (5 bases each). Germline assignment: CDR1 LNHDA and CDR2 SQIVND (reference sequence). The CDR3 is 14 residues long. Trimming pared 3 bases from V and 5 bases from J, leaving 13 bases between. CDR3 loop: CASSIQAEGETQYF. CDR3 nucleotides: TGTGCCAGTAGTATCCAGGCTGAGGGGGAGACCCAGTACTTC.

The table lists this clonotype with many counts. The J gene is TRBJ2-5, the V gene TRBV10-3; TRBD2 aligns across 12 bases. Trimming at V came to 4 bases and at J to 0 bases, leaving 3 bases not matched to a gene. CDR3 size: 16 residues. CDR1 is ENHRY and CDR2 is SYGVKD in the germline V gene. The CDR3 nucleotides read TGTGCCATCAGTGGACCTAGCGGGGGGGACCAAGAGACCCAGTACTTC. Encoded protein: CAISGPSGGDQETQYF.

The V gene is TRBV7-8, the J gene TRBJ2-5, with TRBD1 matching 7 bases. Unmatched junction bases numbered 5, after V lost 5 bases and J lost 5 bases. This CDR3 region has 13 residues. The germline V gene encodes CDR1 SGHVS and CDR2 FQNEAQ. The CDR3 loop is CASSQQGYETQYF. CDR3 in DNA: TGTGCCAGCAGCCAACAGGGGTATGAGACCCAGTACTTC.

To note about this clonotype: The junction departs from germline at one end; a sequencing error may be responsible. The chain combines TRBV7-8 with TRBJ1-1, with D uncertain. The CDR3 totals 13 residues. Germline V CDR1 and CDR2: SGHVS, FQNEAQ. The CDR3 DNA reads TGTGTCAGCAGCTTAGCTCGGGGCACTGAAGCTTTCTTT. Its translation: CVSSLARGTEAFF.

This clonotype came up many times. CDR3 amino acids: CASSSPVGYGYTF. The DNA of the CDR3 is TGTGCCAGCAGCTCTCCCGTGGGCTATGGCTACACCTTC. This chain connects TRBV7-9 to TRBJ1-2; D unresolved. Germline CDR1 and CDR2: SEHNR and FQNEAQ (reference sequence). The CDR3 consists of 13 residues. With 4 bases removed from V and 4 bases from J, the gap between germline ends came to 10 bases.

V gene TRBV2 combines with J gene TRBJ1-1; D perhaps matches TRBD1 (5 bases). Germline CDR1 and CDR2: SNHLY and FYNNEI. This CDR3 spans 15 amino acids. Trimming stripped 4 bases from V and 1 base from J, with 13 bases between. CDR3 sequence: CASSVTFGGNTEAFF. CDR3 nucleotides: TGTGCCAGCAGTGTAACGTTCGGGGGGAACACTGAAGCTTTCTTT.

As for this clonotype: One junction end does not reproduce the germline sequence, and a read error may be involved. V and J are TRBV18 and TRBJ2-5; D call uncertain. The CDR3 has 13 amino acids. CDR1 is KGHSH and CDR2 is LQKENI in the germline V gene. CDR3 in DNA: TGTGCCAGCTCACCACCGTTGGAGATCGGCGTTGATTTC. Translation gives CASSPPLEIGVDF.

This clonotype was observed a few times. The chain has TRBV11-2 and TRBJ1-2, with a possible D match to TRBD1 (5 bases). Germline V gene sequence: CDR1 SGHAT, CDR2 FQNNGV. This CDR3 contains 17 residues. Trimming left V 5 bases short and J 0 bases short, with 19 bases between. The CDR3 region is CASSLTLYRTTNYGYTF. The DNA of the CDR3 is TGTGCCAGCAGCCTAACGCTATACAGGACAACTAACTATGGCTACACCTTC.

Notes on this clonotype: A clone one base away is much larger, so this may be a read error. Written as DNA, the CDR3 is TGTGCCAGCAGCTGGAGCAGGTGGGGGGATAACAATCAGCCCCAGCATTTT. It is translated as CASSWSRWGDNNQPQHF. V usage is TRBV5-1 and J usage is TRBJ1-5; perhaps TRBD1 as D (5 bases). This CDR3 contains 17 residues. The germline gives CDR1 SGHRS, CDR2 YFSETQ. The full variable domain, in which reference TRBV5-1 and TRBJ1-5 provide the parts outside the CDR3, is KAGVTQTPRYLIKTRGQQVTLSCSPISGHRSVSWYQQTPGQGLQFLFEYFSETQRNKGNFPGRFSGRQFSNSRSEMNVSTLELGDSALYLCASSWSRWGDNNQPQHFGDGTRLSIL.

The rearrangement uses TRBV29-1 and TRBJ2-7; D unresolved. The CDR3 has 18 amino acids. Trimming took 0 bases from V and 4 from J, leaving 25 bases between them. CDR1 and CDR2 (germline): SQVTM, ANQGSEA. CDR3 in amino acids: CSVEDYGGANDGSYEQYF. For the CDR3, the DNA is TGCAGCGTTGAAGATTATGGTGGCGCAAACGACGGCTCTTACGAGCAGTACTTC.

There are many counts of this clonotype. V usage is TRBV7-8 and J usage is TRBJ1-2; D remains ambiguous. Trimming stripped 1 base from V and 5 bases from J, with 2 bases between. There are 11 residues in the CDR3. Germline CDR1 is SGHVS and CDR2 is FQNEAQ. CDR3 sequence (DNA): TGTGCCAGCAGCTTAGAATATGGCTACACCTTC. Protein product: CASSLEYGYTF.

This clonotype was found a few times. The CDR3 sequence: CASSEQGTVSYEQYF. The CDR3 nucleotides are TGTGCCAGCAGTGAACAAGGGACAGTCTCATACGAGCAGTACTTC. The gene calls are TRBV7-8 and TRBJ2-7; 7 nucleotides match TRBD1. The V and J ends lost 6 bases and 4 bases, in that order; junction bases with no gene match: 12. This CDR3 contains 15 residues. From germline, CDR1 is SGHVS and CDR2 FQNEAQ.

This clonotype has at least ten counts. The chain recombines TRBV10-3 with TRBJ1-5; D remains ambiguous. The CDR3 loop spans 12 amino acids. The germline V gene encodes CDR1 ENHRY and CDR2 SYGVKD. Trimming stripped 3 bases from V and 4 bases from J, with 4 bases between. CDR3 sequence: CAISDNNQPQHF. The CDR3 region has the DNA TGTGCCATCAGTGACAATAATCAGCCCCAGCATTTT.

The chain carries TRBV19 and TRBJ2-5; no reliable D call. The germline V gene encodes CDR1 LNHDA and CDR2 SQIVND (reference sequence). Trimming left V 1 base short and J 0 bases short, with 18 bases between. The CDR3 consists of 18 residues. The CDR3 protein is CASSIGWFRRRHQETQYF. Here the CDR3 DNA reads TGTGCCAGTAGTATAGGCTGGTTCAGACGTAGACACCAAGAGACCCAGTACTTC.

This clonotype was seen repeatedly, ten times or more. In DNA, the CDR3 is TGTGCCAGTGGGGGGCCGATTCAGCCCCAGCATTTT. Translation: CASGGPIQPQHF. The V call is TRBV19, the J call TRBJ1-5; D may be TRBD1 (6 bases). CDR1 and CDR2 (germline): LNHDA, SQIVND (reference sequence). V lost 8 bases to trimming and J lost 6 bases, with 11 bases between them. There are 12 residues in the CDR3.

Details on this clonotype: Given a much more abundant clone one base away, this may be a read error. The chain couples TRBV9 to TRBJ2-7; D is unclear. V lost 3 bases, J lost 2 bases, and 9 bases lay in between. In germline, CDR1 is SGDLS, CDR2 YYNGEE. The CDR3 sequence is 13 residues long. CDR3 bases: TGTGCCAGCAGCGCTGCTGACCCCTACGAGCAGTACTTC. Amino acids: CASSAADPYEQYF.

With respect to this clonotype: Because the CDR3's place on the DNA is in doubt, the DNA is left out and the CDR3 is given as listed by TCRdb. The genes are TRBV27 and TRBJ1-1; the table's D call, TRBD1, was not checked against the DNA. From its first to its last residue, the CDR3 has 13 amino acids. Germline values: CDR1 MNHEY, CDR2 SMNVEV (reference sequence). CDR3 sequence reads: CASSSGVGAGASF.

This clonotype appeared a few times. The chain carries TRBV2 and TRBJ2-6; 8 bases align to TRBD1. The CDR3 has 15 residues. With V trimmed by 7 bases and J by 2 bases, 4 bases remained unmatched. Germline values: CDR1 SNHLY, CDR2 FYNNEI. The CDR3 loop is CASTDRVAGANVLTF. Here the CDR3 DNA reads TGTGCCAGCACGGACAGGGTTGCTGGGGCCAACGTCCTGACTTTC.

The rearrangement uses TRBV29-1 and TRBJ2-7; possible D gene TRBD2, 6 bases. The CDR3 is 16 residues long. Trimming took 0 bases from V and 9 from J, leaving 24 bases between them. Germline V CDR1 and CDR2: SQVTM, ANQGSEA. The CDR3 is CSVEETVGRGPGMQYF. CDR3 DNA: TGCAGCGTTGAAGAAACGGTGGGGCGGGGTCCAGGGATGCAGTACTTC.

There are many counts of this clonotype. The chain recombines TRBV19 with TRBJ1-1; D may be TRBD1 (6 bases). Germline V lookup: CDR1 LNHDA, CDR2 SQIVND (reference sequence). V was cut by 5 bases and J by 4 bases, with 20 bases left in between. CDR3 length equals 16 residues. CDR3 region: CASSPPHRVFATEAFF. CDR3 nucleotides: TGTGCCAGTAGTCCCCCGCACAGGGTATTCGCCACTGAAGCTTTCTTT.

With regard to this clonotype: This clone may be a read error of a much larger clone one base away. The chain has TRBV6-5 and TRBJ1-2; D gene uncertain. Germline V gives CDR1 MNHEY, CDR2 SVGAGI. The CDR3 totals 15 residues. CDR3 DNA: TGTGCCAGCAGTTACTCGCCCCAAACCGGGTATGGCAACACCTTC. It specifies CASSYSPQTGYGNTF.

This clonotype has a count of ten or more. V usage is TRBV6-6 and J usage is TRBJ2-7, with D perhaps matching TRBD1 (6 bases). CDR1 MNHNY and CDR2 SVGAGI come from the germline V gene (reference sequence). Trimming stripped 2 bases from V and 4 bases from J, with 12 bases between. This CDR3 is built from 14 residues. The CDR3 DNA reads as TGTGCCAGCAGTTACAACAGGGAACGGTACGAGCAGTACTTC. Its translation is CASSYNRERYEQYF.

On this clonotype itself: Since a much larger clone is just one base distant, this may be a read error. J is TRBJ1-5 and V is TRBV20-1, with a possible D match to TRBD1 (6 bases). Germline CDR1 and CDR2: DFQATT and SNEGSKA (reference sequence). The CDR3 is 14 amino acids. CDR3 nucleotide sequence: TGCAGTGCTAGCTCCGGACAGCCCAATCAGCCCCGGCATTTT. Translation gives CSASSGQPNQPRHF.

In its sample, this clonotype was seen many times. V usage is TRBV20-1 and J usage is TRBJ2-5; TRBD2 aligns across 14 bases. Unmatched junction bases numbered 6, after V lost 3 bases and J lost 6 bases. Germline-derived CDR1 and CDR2 are DFQATT and SNEGSKA (reference sequence). The CDR3 runs 15 residues. The CDR3 here is CSARDGLAGGKTQYF. Written as DNA, the CDR3 is TGCAGTGCTAGGGACGGACTAGCGGGAGGAAAGACCCAGTACTTC.

This clonotype has just one count. A much larger clone sits a single nucleotide away, making a read error possible. The chain joins TRBV12-5 to TRBJ1-1; D remains ambiguous. The CDR3 is 14 amino acids. CDR1 is LGHNT and CDR2 is FRNRAP in the germline V gene. CDR3 sequence: CASSLWQSRTEAFF. DNA of the CDR3: TGTGCCAGCAGTTTATGGCAGAGTCGGACTGAAGCTTTCTTT.

This clonotype was seen at least ten times. The chain combines TRBV7-9 with TRBJ2-2; no reliable D call. Germline V gene sequence: CDR1 SEHNR, CDR2 FQNEAQ (reference sequence). V lost 6 bases and J 5 bases, leaving 10 bases between the germline ends. CDR3 length equals 13 residues. Here the CDR3 DNA reads TGTGCCAGCAGTCGCCAGGTTACCGGGGAGCTGTTTTTT. Its translation is CASSRQVTGELFF.

CDR3 in DNA: TGTGCCAGCAGTCGAGCTTCTGACGGCTATGGCTACACCTTC. Its protein product is CASSRASDGYGYTF. This chain connects TRBV7-9 to TRBJ1-2; D unresolved. The CDR3 runs to 14 residues. V lost 6 bases and J lost 4, with 15 bases in between. Germline lookup yields CDR1 SEHNR and CDR2 FQNEAQ (reference sequence).

The table lists this clonotype with a count of one. V gene TRBV29-1 combines with J gene TRBJ1-5; D is uncertain. The CDR3 is 12 residues long. CDR1 is SQVTM and CDR2 is ANQGSEA in the germline V gene. V gave up 4 bases and J gave up 4 bases, with 8 bases separating them. The DNA of the CDR3 is TGCAGCGTTGGTACATCTAATCAGCCCCAGCATTTT. It specifies CSVGTSNQPQHF.

This clonotype was recorded many times. V gene TRBV6-5 combines with J gene TRBJ1-1; D unclear. Germline V lookup: CDR1 MNHEY, CDR2 SVGAGI. V lost 0 bases and J 1 base, leaving 9 bases between the germline ends. The CDR3 spans 15 residues. This CDR3 is CASSYSGRANTEAFF. The DNA of the CDR3 is TGTGCCAGCAGTTACTCCGGCAGAGCGAACACTGAAGCTTTCTTT.